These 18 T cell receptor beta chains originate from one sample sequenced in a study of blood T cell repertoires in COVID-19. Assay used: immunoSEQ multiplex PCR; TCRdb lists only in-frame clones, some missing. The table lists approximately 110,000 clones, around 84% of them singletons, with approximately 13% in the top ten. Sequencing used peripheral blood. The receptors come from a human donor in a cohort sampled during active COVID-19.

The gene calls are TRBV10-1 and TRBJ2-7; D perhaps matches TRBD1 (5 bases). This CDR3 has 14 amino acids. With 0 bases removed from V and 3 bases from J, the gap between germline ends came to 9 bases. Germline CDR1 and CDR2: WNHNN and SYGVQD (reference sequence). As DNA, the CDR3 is TGCGCCAGCAGTGAGTCCCCCAGGGACTACGAGCAGTACTTC. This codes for CASSESPRDYEQYF.

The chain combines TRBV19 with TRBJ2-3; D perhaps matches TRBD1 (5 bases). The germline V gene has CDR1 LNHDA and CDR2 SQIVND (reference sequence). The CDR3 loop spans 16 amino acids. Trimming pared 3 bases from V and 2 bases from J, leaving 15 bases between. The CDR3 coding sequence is TGTGCCAGTAGTATTTTGGGGCCTCCCCCCACAGATACGCAGTATTTT. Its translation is CASSILGPPPTDTQYF.

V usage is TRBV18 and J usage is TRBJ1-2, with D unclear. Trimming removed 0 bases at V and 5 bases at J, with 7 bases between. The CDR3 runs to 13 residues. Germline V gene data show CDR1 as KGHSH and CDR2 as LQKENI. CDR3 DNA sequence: TGTGCCAGCTCACCACCGGGAGGGTATGGCTACACCTTC. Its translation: CASSPPGGYGYTF.

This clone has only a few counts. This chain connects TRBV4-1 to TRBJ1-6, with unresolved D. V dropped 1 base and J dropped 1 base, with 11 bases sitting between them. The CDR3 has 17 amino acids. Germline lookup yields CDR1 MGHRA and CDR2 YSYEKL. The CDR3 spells CASSQGAGKSYNSPLHF. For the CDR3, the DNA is TGCGCCAGCAGCCAAGGGGCAGGCAAGTCCTATAATTCACCCCTCCACTTT.

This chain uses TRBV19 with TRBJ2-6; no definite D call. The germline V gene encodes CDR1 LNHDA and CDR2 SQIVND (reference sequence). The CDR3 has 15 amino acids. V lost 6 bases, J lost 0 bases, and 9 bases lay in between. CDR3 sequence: CASSVRISGANVLTF. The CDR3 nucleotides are TGTGCCAGTAGCGTCAGAATCTCTGGGGCCAACGTCCTGACTTTC.

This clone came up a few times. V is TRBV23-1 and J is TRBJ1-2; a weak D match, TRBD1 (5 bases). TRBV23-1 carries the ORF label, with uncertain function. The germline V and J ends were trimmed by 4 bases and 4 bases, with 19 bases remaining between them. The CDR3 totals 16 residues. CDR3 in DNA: TGCGCCAGCAGTCCAGGCAAGGGCCCCGGGGGCTATGGCTACACCTTC. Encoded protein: CASSPGKGPGGYGYTF.

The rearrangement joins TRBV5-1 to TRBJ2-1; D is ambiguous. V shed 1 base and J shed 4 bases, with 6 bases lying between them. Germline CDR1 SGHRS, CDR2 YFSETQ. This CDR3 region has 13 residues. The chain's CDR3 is CASSLTGYNEQFF. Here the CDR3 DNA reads TGCGCCAGCAGCTTGACCGGGTACAATGAGCAGTTCTTC. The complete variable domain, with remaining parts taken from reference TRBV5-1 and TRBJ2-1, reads KAGVTQTPRYLIKTRGQQVTLSCSPISGHRSVSWYQQTPGQGLQFLFEYFSETQRNKGNFPGRFSGRQFSNSRSEMNVSTLELGDSALYLCASSLTGYNEQFFGPGTRLTVL.

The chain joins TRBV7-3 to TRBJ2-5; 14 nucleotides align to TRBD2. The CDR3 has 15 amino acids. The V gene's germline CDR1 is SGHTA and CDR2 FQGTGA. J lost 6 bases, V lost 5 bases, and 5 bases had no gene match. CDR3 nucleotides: TGTGCCAGCAGCGAAGGGACTAGCGGGGGTCAGACCCAGTACTTC. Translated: CASSEGTSGGQTQYF.

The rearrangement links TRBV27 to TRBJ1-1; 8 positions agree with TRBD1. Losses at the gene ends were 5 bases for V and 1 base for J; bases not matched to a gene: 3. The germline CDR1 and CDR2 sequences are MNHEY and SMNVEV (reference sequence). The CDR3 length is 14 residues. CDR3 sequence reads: CASSGDRGNTEAFF. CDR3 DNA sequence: TGTGCCAGCAGTGGCGACAGGGGGAACACTGAAGCTTTCTTT.

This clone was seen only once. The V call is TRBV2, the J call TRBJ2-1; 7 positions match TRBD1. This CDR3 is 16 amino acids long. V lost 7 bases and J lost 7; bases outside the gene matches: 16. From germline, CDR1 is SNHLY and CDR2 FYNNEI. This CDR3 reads CASMEQGIWLQNEQFF. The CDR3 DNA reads TGTGCCAGCATGGAACAGGGGATTTGGTTACAGAATGAGCAGTTCTTC.

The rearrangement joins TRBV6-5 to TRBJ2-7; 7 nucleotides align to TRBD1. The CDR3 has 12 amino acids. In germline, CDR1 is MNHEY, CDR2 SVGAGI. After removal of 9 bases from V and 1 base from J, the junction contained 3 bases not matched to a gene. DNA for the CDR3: TGTGCCAGTCAGGGGGTGTCCTACGAGCAGTACTTC. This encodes CASQGVSYEQYF.

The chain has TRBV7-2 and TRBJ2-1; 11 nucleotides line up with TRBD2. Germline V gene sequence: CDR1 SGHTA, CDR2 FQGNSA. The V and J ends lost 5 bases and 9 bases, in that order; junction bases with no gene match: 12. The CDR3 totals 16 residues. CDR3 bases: TGTGCCAGCAGCCCAGGACGACTAGCGGGGTTGGGTGAGCAGTTCTTC. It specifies CASSPGRLAGLGEQFF.

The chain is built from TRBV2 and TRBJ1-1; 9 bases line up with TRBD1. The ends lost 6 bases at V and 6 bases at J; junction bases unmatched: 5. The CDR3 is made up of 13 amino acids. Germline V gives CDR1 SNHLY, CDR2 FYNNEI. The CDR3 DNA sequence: TGTGCCAGCAGCTACAGGGGGCAAGCTGAAGCTTTCTTT. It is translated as CASSYRGQAEAFF.

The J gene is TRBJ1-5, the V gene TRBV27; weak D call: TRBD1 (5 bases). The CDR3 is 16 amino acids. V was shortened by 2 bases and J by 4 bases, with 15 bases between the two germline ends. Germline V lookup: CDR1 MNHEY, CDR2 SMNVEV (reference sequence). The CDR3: CASSLDGRVGNQPQHF. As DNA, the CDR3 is TGTGCCAGCAGTTTAGATGGCAGGGTGGGAAATCAGCCCCAGCATTTT.

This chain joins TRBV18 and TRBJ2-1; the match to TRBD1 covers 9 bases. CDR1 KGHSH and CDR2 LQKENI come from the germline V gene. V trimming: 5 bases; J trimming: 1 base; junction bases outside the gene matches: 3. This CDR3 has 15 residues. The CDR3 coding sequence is TGTGCCAGCTCAGCCGGACAGGGGTCCTACAATGAGCAGTTCTTC. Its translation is CASSAGQGSYNEQFF.

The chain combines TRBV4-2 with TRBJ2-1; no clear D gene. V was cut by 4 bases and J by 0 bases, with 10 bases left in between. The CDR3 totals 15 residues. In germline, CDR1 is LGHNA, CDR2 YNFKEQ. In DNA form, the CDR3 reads TGTGCCAGCAGCCCCAGGAAGGCCTCCTACAATGAGCAGTTCTTC. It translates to CASSPRKASYNEQFF.

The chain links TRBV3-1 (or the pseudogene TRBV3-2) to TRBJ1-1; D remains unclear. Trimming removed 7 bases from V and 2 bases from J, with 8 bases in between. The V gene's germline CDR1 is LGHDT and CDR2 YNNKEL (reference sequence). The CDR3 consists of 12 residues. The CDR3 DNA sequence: TGTGCCAGCACAGGACTAAACACTGAAGCTTTCTTT. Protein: CASTGLNTEAFF.

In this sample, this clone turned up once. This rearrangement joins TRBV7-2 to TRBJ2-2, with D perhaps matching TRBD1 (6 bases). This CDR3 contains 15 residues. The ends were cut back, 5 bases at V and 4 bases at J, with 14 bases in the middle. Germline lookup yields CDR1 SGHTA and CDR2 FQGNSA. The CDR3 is CASSQTGQGTGELFF. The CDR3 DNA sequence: TGTGCCAGCAGCCAAACAGGGCAGGGCACCGGGGAGCTGTTTTTT.